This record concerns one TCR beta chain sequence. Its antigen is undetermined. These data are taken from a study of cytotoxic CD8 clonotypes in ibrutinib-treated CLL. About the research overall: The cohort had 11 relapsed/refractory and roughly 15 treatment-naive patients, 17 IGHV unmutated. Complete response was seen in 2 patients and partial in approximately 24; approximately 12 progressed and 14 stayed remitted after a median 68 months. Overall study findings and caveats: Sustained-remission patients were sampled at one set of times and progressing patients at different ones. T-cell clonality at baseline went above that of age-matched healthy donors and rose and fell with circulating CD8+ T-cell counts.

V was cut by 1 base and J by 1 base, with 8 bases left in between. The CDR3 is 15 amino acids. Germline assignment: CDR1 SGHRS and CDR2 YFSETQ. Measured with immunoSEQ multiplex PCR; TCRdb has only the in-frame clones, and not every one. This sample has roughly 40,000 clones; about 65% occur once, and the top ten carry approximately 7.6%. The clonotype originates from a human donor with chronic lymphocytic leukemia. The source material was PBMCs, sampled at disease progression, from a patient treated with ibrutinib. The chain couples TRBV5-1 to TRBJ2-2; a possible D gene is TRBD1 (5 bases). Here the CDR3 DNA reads TGCGCCAGCAGCTTGTCCCAGGGGAACACCGGGGAGCTGTTTTTT. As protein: CASSLSQGNTGELFF.